Below, 16 T cell receptor beta chains from the same sample are listed, as sequenced in a study of T cell responses to AZD1222 COVID-19 vaccine listed by TCRdb under 2021. Library preparation used the immunoSEQ multiplex PCR assay. Not all clones reach the TCRdb copy of this immuneACCESS table, which keeps in-frame sequences only. Checked studies attribute under half of the gap to unresolved V genes and leave the rest unexplained. The sample records approximately 140,000 clones, roughly nine tenths of which are singletons. Roughly 7.1% of the sample is taken by the ten largest. The time point label corresponds to: about 28 days (+/-7) after the second vaccine dose. In light of the paper, this sample's treatment or condition label describes: meningococcal conjugate vaccine given as trial control. Sample: peripheral blood, taken 28 days after the second dose of the MenACWY control vaccine. Receptors originate from an adult who received the MenACWY meningococcal vaccine as a control.

CDR3 region: CASSHVGGLLEAFF. DNA for the CDR3: TGTGCCAGTAGTCACGTCGGAGGCTTGTTAGAAGCTTTCTTT. The chain joins TRBV19 to TRBJ1-1; D ambiguous. V was shortened by 5 bases and J by 8 bases, with 18 bases between the two germline ends. CDR3 length equals 14 residues. Looked up from germline, CDR1 is LNHDA and CDR2 is SQIVND (reference sequence).

V is TRBV7-9 and J is TRBJ2-5; no clear D. V lost 1 base to trimming and J lost 2 bases, with 8 bases between them. The germline CDR1 and CDR2 sequences are SEHNR and FQNEAQ (reference sequence). The CDR3 runs to 14 residues. The DNA of the CDR3 is TGTGCCAGCAGCTTAGTTGGACCTCAAGAGACCCAGTACTTC. This sequence encodes CASSLVGPQETQYF. Full variable domain (rest looked up from reference TRBV7-9 and TRBJ2-5): DTGVSQNPRHKITKRGQNVTFRCDPISEHNRLYWYRQTLGQGPEFLTYFQNEAQLEKSRLLSDRFSAERPKGSFSTLEIQRTEQGDSAMYLCASSLVGPQETQYFGPGTRLLVL.

The chain is built from TRBV3-1 (or the pseudogene TRBV3-2) and TRBJ2-1; D perhaps matches TRBD2 (7 bases). Germline V gene data show CDR1 as LGHDT and CDR2 as YNNKEL (reference sequence). V was clipped by 3 bases and J by 10 bases, with 13 bases between them. The CDR3 is 13 residues long. The CDR3 nucleotides are TGTGCCAGCAGCCAGGGGGGGGACACCGAGCAGTTCTTC. This translates into CASSQGGDTEQFF.

The chain couples TRBV4-3 to TRBJ1-4; D is possibly TRBD1 (5 bases). Germline-derived CDR1 and CDR2 are LGHNA and YSLEER. The CDR3 is made up of 16 amino acids. V lost 0 bases, J lost 8 bases, and 16 bases lay in between. The CDR3 protein is CASSQDAGRVREKLFF. As DNA, the CDR3 is TGCGCCAGCAGCCAAGATGCCGGCAGGGTGCGAGAAAAACTGTTTTTT.

The rearrangement links TRBV11-1 to TRBJ2-5; either TRBD1 or TRBD2 may fit D (5 bases each). The CDR3 loop spans 16 amino acids. Deletions cut 1 base from V and 0 bases from J, with 12 bases between. Per the germline V gene, CDR1 is SGHAT and CDR2 is FQDESV (reference sequence). For the CDR3, the DNA is TGTGCCAGCAGCTTAGACGGGACGACCTACCAAGAGACCCAGTACTTC. It specifies CASSLDGTTYQETQYF.

The chain joins TRBV18 to TRBJ1-2; D remains ambiguous. This CDR3 has 15 residues. The V end lost 3 bases, the J end lost 2 bases, and 13 bases lay between the germline ends. Germline values: CDR1 KGHSH, CDR2 LQKENI. For the CDR3, the DNA is TGTGCCAGCTCACCGGGGATGGACGGAAACTATGGCTACACCTTC. Its protein product is CASSPGMDGNYGYTF.

This clone came up once. The chain has TRBV7-6 and TRBJ2-5; weak D call: TRBD1 (6 bases). The V and J ends lost 3 bases and 4 bases respectively, with 15 bases between them. CDR1 is SGHVS and CDR2 is FNYEAQ in the germline V gene. The CDR3 extends over 15 amino acids. CDR3 region: CASSLGNRDGETQYF. CDR3 bases: TGTGCCAGCAGCTTGGGGAACAGGGATGGAGAGACCCAGTACTTC.

The chain joins TRBV7-3 to TRBJ1-1, with a possible D match to TRBD1 (6 bases). V lost 5 bases and J 2 bases, leaving 9 bases between the germline ends. Germline assignment: CDR1 SGHTA and CDR2 FQGTGA. The CDR3 runs to 13 residues. CDR3 region: CASSRQANTEAFF. CDR3 coding DNA: TGTGCCAGCAGCCGACAGGCAAACACTGAAGCTTTCTTT.

This chain uses TRBV7-9 with TRBJ1-3; 9 bases agree with TRBD1. Trimming cost V 5 bases and J 4 bases; bases outside gene matches: 9. Germline CDR1 and CDR2: SEHNR and FQNEAQ (reference sequence). CDR3 length: 16 residues. CDR3 bases: TGTGCCAGCAGCAAACAGGGGGCGACGACCGGAAACACCATATATTTT. This translates into CASSKQGATTGNTIYF.

The J gene is TRBJ1-4, the V gene TRBV7-9, with a possible D match to TRBD1 (6 bases). This CDR3 has 13 amino acids. Deletions cut 3 bases from V and 8 bases from J, with 10 bases between. Germline CDR1 and CDR2: SEHNR and FQNEAQ (reference sequence). The CDR3 reads CASSLGGGEKLFF. CDR3 coding DNA: TGTGCCAGCAGCTTGGGTGGGGGCGAAAAACTGTTTTTT.

This clone appeared a single time. This chain uses TRBV28 with TRBJ2-7; no clear D gene. Trimming left V 6 bases short and J 7 bases short, with 13 bases between. The CDR3 consists of 12 residues. Germline values: CDR1 MDHEN, CDR2 SYDVKM. CDR3 residues: CASSRTDVEQYF. The CDR3 region has the DNA TGTGCCAGCAGCCGGACGGACGTTGAGCAGTACTTC.

This chain uses TRBV7-9 with TRBJ2-5; a possible D gene is TRBD2 (6 bases). Germline lookup yields CDR1 SEHNR and CDR2 FQNEAQ (reference sequence). V lost 3 bases and J lost 5, with 10 bases in between. The CDR3 is made up of 13 amino acids. The DNA for the CDR3 is TGTGCCAGCAGCTTCCGGGGGAGGGAGACCCAGTACTTC. Its protein is CASSFRGRETQYF.

The chain carries TRBV28 and TRBJ2-3; D is possibly TRBD1 (5 bases). There are 13 residues in the CDR3. The V gene lost 5 bases and the J gene lost 2 bases, with 8 bases spanning the gap. Germline-derived CDR1 and CDR2 are MDHEN and SYDVKM. Here the CDR3 DNA reads TGTGCCAGCAGTGCCAGGGTCACAGATACGCAGTATTTT. This sequence encodes CASSARVTDTQYF.

V and J are TRBV29-1 and TRBJ1-2, with TRBD1 matching over 9 bases. This CDR3 is 13 amino acids long. Germline trimming cut 7 bases from V and 4 bases from J; bases unmatched to any gene: 7. Germline V gene sequence: CDR1 SQVTM, CDR2 ANQGSEA. CDR3 amino acids: CSARTGDLYGYTF. For the CDR3, the DNA is TGCAGCGCCCGGACAGGGGACCTCTATGGCTACACCTTC.

J is TRBJ2-7 and V is TRBV5-1, with TRBD1 matching 9 bases. The CDR3 sequence is 16 residues long. The germline CDR1 and CDR2 sequences are SGHRS and YFSETQ. The V segment lost 2 bases and the J segment 3 bases; nucleotides outside the gene matches: 9. CDR3 region: CASSLDTGGTNYEQYF. CDR3 bases: TGCGCCAGCAGCTTAGACACAGGGGGCACGAACTACGAGCAGTACTTC.

V and J are TRBV7-6 and TRBJ2-7; the match to TRBD2 covers 13 bases. The V gene end was trimmed by 1 base and the J gene end by 4 bases; junction bases not matched to a gene: 4. The V gene's germline CDR1 is SGHVS and CDR2 FNYEAQ. The CDR3 consists of 16 residues. DNA of the CDR3: TGTGCCAGCAGCTTAGGGACTAGCGGGGGTGTTTACGAGCAGTACTTC. Protein sequence: CASSLGTSGGVYEQYF. Full variable domain (remainder filled in from reference TRBV7-6 and TRBJ2-7): GAGVSQSPRYKVTKRGQDVALRCDPISGHVSLYWYRQALGQGPEFLTYFNYEAQQDKSGLPNDRFSAERPEGSISTLTIQRTEQRDSAMYRCASSLGTSGGVYEQYFGPGTRLTVT.